Listed below are T cell receptor beta chains from one sample, sequenced in a study of regulatory T cells in long-lasting Graves disease. MiXCR was run by TCRdb on the multiplex PCR reads, yielding one entry per CDR3 protein. Of more than 400,000 distinct CDR3 sequences in the sample, around 15% were seen once. These records were also assigned to another study, of T cells in Graves' hyperthyroidism and ophthalmopathy.

The specimen comprised peripheral blood mononuclear cells (PBMCs), sampled at new diagnosis, from a patient treated with antithyroid drugs. The receptor source for this set is a woman aged 25 to 39 with Graves disease. CDR3s include the opening cysteine and the closing phenylalanine or tryptophan. Each record gives: D gene, CDR3 length, clone size, J gene, V gene, CDR3 DNA, CDR3 protein. A D gene is named only where the DNA matches it firmly. Clone size, where shown, is once, few, many, or a class for clones that have expanded.

TRBD2 | 16 | many | TRBJ2-3 | TRBV6-2/TRBV6-3 | TGTGCCAGCAGTTCCTACTTTAGCGGGGGCACAGATACGCAGTATTTT | CASSSYFSGGTDTQYF
TRBD1 | 16 | many | TRBJ1-1 | TRBV7-9 | TGTGCCAGCAGCTTATCCCACAGGGGTCCTACCTCTGAAGCTTTCTTT | CASSLSHRGPTSEAFF
TRBD1 | 15 | many | TRBJ2-3 | TRBV5-1 | TGCGCCAGCAGCTTCCGACAGGGGAGCACAGATACGCAGTATTTT | CASSFRQGSTDTQYF
. | 14 | many | TRBJ2-3 | TRBV29-1 | TGCAGCGTAAACCCAGGGACTGCCACAGATACGCAGTATTTT | CSVNPGTATDTQYF
TRBD2 | 16 | many | TRBJ2-1 | TRBV3-1 | TGTGCCAGCAGCCAAGGGACTAGCGGGACTTACAATGAGCAGTTCTTC | CASSQGTSGTYNEQFF
. | 16 | few | TRBJ2-2 | TRBV7-2 | TGTGCCAGCAGCTTAAACATGATCTCGAACACCGGGGAGCTGTTTTTT | CASSLNMISNTGELFF
TRBD1 | 16 | . | TRBJ1-4 | TRBV28 | TGTGCCAGCAGTTCAGGACAGGGGGCAGGAAATGAAAAACTGTTTTTT | CASSSGQGAGNEKLFF
TRBD2 | 12 | few | TRBJ2-3 | TRBV20-1 | TGCAGTGCTAGCCGCGGGAGTCGCACGCAGTATTTT | CSASRGSRTQYF
. | 16 | many | TRBJ2-1 | TRBV11-1 | TGTGCCAGCAGCCGACGGCGGGACAGCTCCTACAATGAGCAGTTCTTC | CASSRRRDSSYNEQFF
. | 14 | once | TRBJ2-5 | TRBV6-5 | TGTGCCAGCAGTTACTCGAGGCGGCAAGAGACCCAGTACTTC | CASSYSRRQETQYF
TRBD2 | 14 | many | TRBJ2-7 | TRBV6-1 | TGTGCCAGCAGGCCGCCGGGACTAAACTACGAGCAGTACTTC | CASRPPGLNYEQYF